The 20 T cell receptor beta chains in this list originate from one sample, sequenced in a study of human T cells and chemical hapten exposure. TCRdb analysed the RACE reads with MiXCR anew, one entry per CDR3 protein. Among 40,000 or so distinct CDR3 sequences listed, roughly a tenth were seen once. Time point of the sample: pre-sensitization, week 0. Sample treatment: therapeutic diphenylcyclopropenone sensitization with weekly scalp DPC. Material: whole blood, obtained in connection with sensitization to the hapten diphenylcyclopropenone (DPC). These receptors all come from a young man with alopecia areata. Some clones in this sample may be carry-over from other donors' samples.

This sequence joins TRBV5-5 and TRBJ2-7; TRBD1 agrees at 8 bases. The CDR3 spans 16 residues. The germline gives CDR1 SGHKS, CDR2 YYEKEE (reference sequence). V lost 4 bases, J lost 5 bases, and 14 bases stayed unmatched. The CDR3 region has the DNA TGTGCCAGCAGCCCCCTGGACAGGGTCGGTTCGGACGAGCAGTACTTC. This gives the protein CASSPLDRVGSDEQYF.

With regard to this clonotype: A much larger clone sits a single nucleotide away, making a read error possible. In DNA, the CDR3 is TGTGCCAGCAGCTTAGCCGCTCACAATGAGCAGTTCTTC. Its translation is CASSLAAHNEQFF. The chain employs TRBV7-9 and TRBJ2-1; D is unresolved. Germline values: CDR1 SEHNR, CDR2 FQNEAQ (reference sequence). Trimming cost V 0 bases and J 5 bases, with 5 bases left between them. This CDR3 spans 13 amino acids.

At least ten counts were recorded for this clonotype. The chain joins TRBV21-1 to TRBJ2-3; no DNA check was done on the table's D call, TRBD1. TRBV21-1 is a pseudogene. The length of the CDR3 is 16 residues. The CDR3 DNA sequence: TGTGCCAGCAGCACTTCCGGGACAGGGAAAACAGATACGCAGTATTTT. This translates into CASSTSGTGKTDTQYF.

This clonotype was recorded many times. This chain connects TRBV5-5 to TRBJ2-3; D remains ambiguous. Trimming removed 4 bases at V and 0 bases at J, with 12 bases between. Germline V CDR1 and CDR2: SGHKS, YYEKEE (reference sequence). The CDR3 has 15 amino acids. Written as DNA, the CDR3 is TGTGCCAGCAGCCAAAGGGTGGCTAGCACAGATACGCAGTATTTT. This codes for CASSQRVASTDTQYF.

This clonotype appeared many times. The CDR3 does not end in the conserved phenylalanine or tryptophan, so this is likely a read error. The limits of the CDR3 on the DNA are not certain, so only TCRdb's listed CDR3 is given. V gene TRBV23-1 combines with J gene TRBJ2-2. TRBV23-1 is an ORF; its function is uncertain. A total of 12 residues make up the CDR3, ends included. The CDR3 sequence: CASSQSAYDTTV.

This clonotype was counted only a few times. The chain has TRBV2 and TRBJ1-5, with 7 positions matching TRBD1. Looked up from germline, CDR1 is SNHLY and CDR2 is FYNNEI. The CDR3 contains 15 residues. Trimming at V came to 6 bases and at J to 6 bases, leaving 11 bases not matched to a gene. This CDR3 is CASREHGQARQPQHF. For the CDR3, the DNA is TGTGCCAGCAGAGAACATGGACAGGCACGTCAGCCCCAGCATTTT.

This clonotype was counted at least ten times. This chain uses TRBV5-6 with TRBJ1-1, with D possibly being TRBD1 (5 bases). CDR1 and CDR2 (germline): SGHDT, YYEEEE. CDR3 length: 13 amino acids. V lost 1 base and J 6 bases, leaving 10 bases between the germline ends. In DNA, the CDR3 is TGTGCCAGCAGCTTGCGGGGGTACGCTGAAGCTTTCTTT. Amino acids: CASSLRGYAEAFF.

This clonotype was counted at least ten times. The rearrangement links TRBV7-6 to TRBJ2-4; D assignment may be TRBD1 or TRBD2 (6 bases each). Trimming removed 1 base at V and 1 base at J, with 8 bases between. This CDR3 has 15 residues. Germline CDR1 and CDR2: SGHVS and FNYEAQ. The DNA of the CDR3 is TGTGCCAGCAGCTTAGACGGGGGCGCCAAAAACATTCAGTACTTC. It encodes CASSLDGGAKNIQYF.

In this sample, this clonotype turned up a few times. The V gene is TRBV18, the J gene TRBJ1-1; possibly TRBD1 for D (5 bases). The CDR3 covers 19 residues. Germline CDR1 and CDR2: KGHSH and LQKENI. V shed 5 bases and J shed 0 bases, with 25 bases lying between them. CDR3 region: CASSTKRSVTGYLNTEAFF. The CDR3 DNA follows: TGTGCCAGCTCAACGAAGAGGTCGGTAACAGGATACTTGAACACTGAAGCTTTCTTT.

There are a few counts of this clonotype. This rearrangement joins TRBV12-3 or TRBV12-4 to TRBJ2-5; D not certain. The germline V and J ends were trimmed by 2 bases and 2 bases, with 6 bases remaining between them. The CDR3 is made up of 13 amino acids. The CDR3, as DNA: TGTGCCAGCAGTTTACCAGATCAAGAGACCCAGTACTTC. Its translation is CASSLPDQETQYF.

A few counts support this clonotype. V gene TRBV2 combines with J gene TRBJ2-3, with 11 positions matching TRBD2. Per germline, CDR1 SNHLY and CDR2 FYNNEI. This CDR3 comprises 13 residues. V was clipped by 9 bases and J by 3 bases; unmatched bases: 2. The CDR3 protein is CASSGGETDTQYF. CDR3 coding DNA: TGTGCCAGTAGCGGGGGGGAAACAGATACGCAGTATTTT.

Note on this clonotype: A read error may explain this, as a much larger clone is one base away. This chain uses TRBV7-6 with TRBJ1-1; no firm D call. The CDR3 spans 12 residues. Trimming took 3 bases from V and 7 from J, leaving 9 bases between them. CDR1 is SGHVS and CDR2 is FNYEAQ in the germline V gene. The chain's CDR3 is CASSFREGEAFF. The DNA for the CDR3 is TGTGCCAGCAGCTTTCGGGAGGGTGAAGCTTTCTTT.

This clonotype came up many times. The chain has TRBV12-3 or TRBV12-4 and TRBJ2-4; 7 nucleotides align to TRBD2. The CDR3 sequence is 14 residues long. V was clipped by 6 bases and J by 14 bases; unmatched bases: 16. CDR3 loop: CASRETGRGNSEYF. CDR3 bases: TGTGCCAGCAGGGAAACGGGGAGGGGAAATTCTGAGTACTTC.

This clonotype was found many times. The CDR3 loop is CASSLATGHEQYF. As DNA, the CDR3 is TGTGCCAGCAGCTTGGCCACCGGCCACGAGCAGTACTTC. The rearrangement links TRBV5-4 to TRBJ2-7; no definite D call. In germline, CDR1 is SGHNT, CDR2 YYREEE (reference sequence). V was clipped by 0 bases and J by 5 bases, with 9 bases between them. The length of the CDR3 is 13 residues.

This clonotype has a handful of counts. CDR3 sequence reads: CASRARYSNQPQHF. In nucleotides, the CDR3 is TGTGCCAGCAGGGCGCGATATAGCAATCAGCCCCAGCATTTT. V usage is TRBV27 and J usage is TRBJ1-5; D ambiguous. There are 14 residues in the CDR3. V was cut by 6 bases and J by 0 bases, with 9 bases left in between. Germline CDR1 and CDR2: MNHEY and SMNVEV (reference sequence).

This CDR3 is CASSQDSIGGHNSPLHF. For the CDR3, the DNA is TGCGCCAGCAGCCAAGATAGCATAGGGGGCCATAATTCACCCCTCCACTTT. This sequence joins TRBV4-3 and TRBJ1-6; TRBD1 matches at 7 bases. CDR3 length: 17 residues. The germline V gene encodes CDR1 LGHNA and CDR2 YSLEER. V was pared by 0 bases and J by 5 bases, with 7 bases of the junction left unmatched.

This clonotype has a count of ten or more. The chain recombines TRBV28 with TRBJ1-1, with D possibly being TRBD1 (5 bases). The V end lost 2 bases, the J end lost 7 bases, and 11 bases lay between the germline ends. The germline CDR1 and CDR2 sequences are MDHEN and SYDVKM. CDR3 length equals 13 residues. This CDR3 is CASSLRGGLEAFF. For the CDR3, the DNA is TGTGCCAGCAGTTTACGGGGGGGACTTGAAGCTTTCTTT.

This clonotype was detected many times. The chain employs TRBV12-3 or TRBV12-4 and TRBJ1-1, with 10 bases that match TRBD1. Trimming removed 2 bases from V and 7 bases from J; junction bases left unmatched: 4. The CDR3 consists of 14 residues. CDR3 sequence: CASSLRQGAREAFF. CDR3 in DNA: TGTGCCAGCAGTTTAAGACAGGGGGCTCGTGAAGCTTTCTTT.

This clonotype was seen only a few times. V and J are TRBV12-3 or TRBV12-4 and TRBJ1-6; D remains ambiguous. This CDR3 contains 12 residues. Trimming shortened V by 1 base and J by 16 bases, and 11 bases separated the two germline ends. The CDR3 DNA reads TGTGCCAGCAGTTTAGTTTTCGGTGAGCTCCACTTT. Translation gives CASSLVFGELHF.

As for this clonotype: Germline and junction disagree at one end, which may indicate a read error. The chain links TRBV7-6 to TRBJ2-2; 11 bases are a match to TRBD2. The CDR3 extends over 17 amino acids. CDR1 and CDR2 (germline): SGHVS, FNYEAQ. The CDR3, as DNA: TGTGCCAGCAGCTCTCCCGCGACTAGCGGGAACACCGGGGAGCCGTTTTTT. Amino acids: CASSSPATSGNTGEPFF.